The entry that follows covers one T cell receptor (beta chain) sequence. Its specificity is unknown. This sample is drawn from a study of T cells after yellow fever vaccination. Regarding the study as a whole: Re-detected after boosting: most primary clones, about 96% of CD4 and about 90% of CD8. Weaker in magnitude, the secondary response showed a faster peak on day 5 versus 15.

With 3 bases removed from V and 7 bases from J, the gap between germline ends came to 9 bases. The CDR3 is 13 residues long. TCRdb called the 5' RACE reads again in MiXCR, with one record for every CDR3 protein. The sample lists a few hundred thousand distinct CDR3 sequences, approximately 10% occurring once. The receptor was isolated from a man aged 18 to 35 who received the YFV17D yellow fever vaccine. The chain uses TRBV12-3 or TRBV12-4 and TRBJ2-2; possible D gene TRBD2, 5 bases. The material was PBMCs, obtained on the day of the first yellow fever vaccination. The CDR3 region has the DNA TGTGCCAGCAGTTTGGTCGGGATCGGGGAGCTGTTTTTT. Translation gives CASSLVGIGELFF.